The table lists the clone carrying this T cell receptor (beta chain) with a count of one. Its antigen is not identified. The sample comes from a study of T cell responses to AZD1222 COVID-19 vaccine. The study, taken as a whole, reports: Baseline serology detected seropositivity in only a handful of AZD1222 recipients. Two doses of AZD1222 preceded a rise in Spike-specific TCR breadth and depth.

Measured with immunoSEQ multiplex PCR; TCRdb has only the in-frame clones, and not every one. In the table there are fewer than 100,000 clones, under 90% of which are singletons. Germline V gene lookup returns CDR1 MNHEY and CDR2 SVGAGI. This CDR3 is 15 amino acids long. The V end was cut by 2 bases, the J end by 14 bases, with 24 bases between. This TCR came from an adult who received the AZD1222 COVID-19 vaccine. This sequence joins TRBV6-5 and TRBJ1-2, with a tentative D call TRBD1 (5 bases). Specimen: peripheral blood, collected 28 days after the second AZD1222 dose. The DNA for the CDR3 is TGTGCCAGCAGTTACCAAGGACAAGGAGCTGATGTGGAGACCTTC. Its translation: CASSYQGQGADVETF.